This T cell receptor beta chain was captured in a study of cytomegalovirus exposure and HLA in healthy donors. Study context: An earlier analysis found 110 million or so unique TCR beta sequences from about 190 million T cells. Points from the study as a whole: Cytomegalovirus association was listed for under 200 TCR beta chains. An analysis that was carried out later associated 16,951 TCR beta sequences with HLA alleles at 0.05 false discovery rate.

Of note for this clone: What it recognizes is unknown.

PCR employed 60 Vbeta and 13 Jbeta primers. TCRdb's copy holds only in-frame clones and misses some; the assay was immunoSEQ multiplex PCR. The sample lists 150,000 to 200,000 clones; 84% were seen once. There are 15 residues in the CDR3. In germline, CDR1 is SGDLS, CDR2 YYNGEE. The V segment lost 4 bases and the J segment 4 bases; nucleotides outside the gene matches: 7. The TCR sequence derives from a girl aged 10 to 17 in good health and CMV-seropositive. The sample was PBMCs. This chain connects TRBV9 to TRBJ2-7; 11 bases agree with TRBD1. The CDR3 nucleotides are TGTGCCAGCAGCTCCCCCGGGACAGGGGGGTACGAGCAGTACTTC. Translated: CASSSPGTGGYEQYF.